Shown below are 29 T cell receptor beta chains from a single sample sequenced in a study of cytomegalovirus exposure and HLA in healthy donors. The data were produced by immunoSEQ multiplex PCR, yet TCRdb's version contains in-frame clones alone and is incomplete. The sample holds approximately 82,000 clones; 90% to 95% are singletons and the top ten take nearly 0.7%. Sequencing input: PBMCs. These receptor sequences come from a woman between 18 and 29 years old in good health and CMV-seronegative.

The rearrangement uses TRBV5-1 and TRBJ1-1; no clear D gene. The CDR3 runs to 14 residues. Trimming shortened V by 4 bases and J by 0 bases, and 10 bases separated the two germline ends. Germline values: CDR1 SGHRS, CDR2 YFSETQ. CDR3 coding DNA: TGCGCCAGCAGCGGGAGCACCGTGAACACTGAAGCTTTCTTT. It translates to CASSGSTVNTEAFF.

V is TRBV7-8 and J is TRBJ1-1, with D perhaps matching TRBD1 (5 bases). V was pared by 5 bases and J by 1 base, with 23 bases between. Germline CDR1 SGHVS, CDR2 FQNEAQ. This CDR3 spans 18 amino acids. The CDR3 DNA reads TGTGCCAGCAGCCGGGAACCGGGACTCCCCCAAGGGAACACTGAAGCTTTCTTT. This translates into CASSREPGLPQGNTEAFF.

CDR3 DNA: TGTGCCACCAGCAGATCTAGCCCAGAGACCCAGTACTTC. Its translation: CATSRSSPETQYF. The chain employs TRBV15 and TRBJ2-5; TRBD2 might be the D (5 bases). Trimming shortened V by 2 bases and J by 4 bases, and 8 bases separated the two germline ends. This CDR3 contains 13 residues. The germline V gene encodes CDR1 LNHNV and CDR2 YYDKDF (reference sequence).

The chain uses TRBV10-3 and TRBJ1-4, with D possibly being TRBD1 (5 bases). Germline V CDR1 and CDR2: ENHRY, SYGVKD. The V and J ends lost 10 bases and 8 bases respectively, with 14 bases between them. There are 12 residues in the CDR3. CDR3 in amino acids: CATSDGGEKLFF. The CDR3 DNA reads as TGTGCCACCTCGGATGGGGGGGAAAAACTGTTTTTT.

The J gene is TRBJ2-1, the V gene TRBV5-4; 8 positions agree with TRBD2. The CDR3 extends over 15 amino acids. The V gene's germline CDR1 is SGHNT and CDR2 YYREEE (reference sequence). V lost 4 bases, J lost 3 bases, and 6 bases stayed unmatched. The CDR3 sequence: CASSQTSGNYNEQFF. The DNA for the CDR3 is TGTGCCAGCAGCCAAACTAGCGGAAACTACAATGAGCAGTTCTTC.

The chain uses TRBV29-1 and TRBJ1-6; TRBD1 agrees at 7 bases. After removal of 1 base from V and 4 bases from J, the junction contained 7 bases not matched to a gene. This CDR3 spans 16 amino acids. Germline loops: CDR1 SQVTM, CDR2 ANQGSEA. The CDR3 region has the DNA TGCAGCGTTGAAGCCGCGGGACAGCGTTATAATTCACCCCTCCACTTT. This translates into CSVEAAGQRYNSPLHF. The full variable domain, in which reference TRBV29-1 and TRBJ1-6 provide the parts outside the CDR3, is SAVISQKPSRDICQRGTSLTIQCQVDSQVTMMFWYRQQPGQSLTLIATANQGSEATYESGFVIDKFPISRPNLTFSTLTVSNMSPEDSSIYLCSVEAAGQRYNSPLHFGNGTRLTVT.

This chain uses TRBV5-1 with TRBJ1-1, with D perhaps matching TRBD1 (5 bases). In germline, CDR1 is SGHRS, CDR2 YFSETQ. With 3 bases removed from V and 3 bases from J, the gap between germline ends came to 15 bases. The CDR3 consists of 15 residues. The CDR3 DNA reads as TGCGCCAGCAGCTGGGCGCGGGGGGGGGACACTGAAGCTTTCTTT. It translates to CASSWARGGDTEAFF.

This chain links TRBV19 with TRBJ1-1; the match to TRBD1 covers 9 bases. The CDR3 consists of 15 residues. Unmatched junction bases numbered 9, after V lost 3 bases and J lost 7 bases. The germline V gene encodes CDR1 LNHDA and CDR2 SQIVND (reference sequence). In DNA form, the CDR3 reads TGTGCCAGTAGTATGAACAGGGGGCAGGCAATTGAAGCTTTCTTT. It codes for CASSMNRGQAIEAFF. Supplemented by reference TRBV19 and TRBJ1-1, the full variable domain reads DGGITQSPKYLFRKEGQNVTLSCEQNLNHDAMYWYRQDPGQGLRLIYYSQIVNDFQKGDIAEGYSVSREKKESFPLTVTSAQKNPTAFYLCASSMNRGQAIEAFFGQGTRLTVV.

This chain links TRBV11-3 with TRBJ2-2, with 7 bases that match TRBD1. The germline CDR1 and CDR2 sequences are SGHNT and YENEEA. The J segment lost 0 bases and the V segment lost 6 bases, leaving 4 bases of the junction unmatched. The CDR3 is 15 amino acids. This CDR3 reads CASRKQGANTGELFF. The CDR3, as DNA: TGTGCCAGCAGGAAGCAGGGGGCGAACACCGGGGAGCTGTTTTTT.

The chain carries TRBV29-1 and TRBJ2-3; tentatively, D is TRBD1 (5 bases). In germline, CDR1 is SQVTM, CDR2 ANQGSEA. The CDR3 extends over 14 amino acids. The V gene lost 1 base and the J gene lost 8 bases, with 16 bases spanning the gap. The CDR3 sequence: CSVEVRTVQGTQYF. CDR3 in DNA: TGCAGCGTTGAAGTTCGGACCGTTCAGGGTACGCAGTATTTT.

The rearrangement joins TRBV10-2 to TRBJ2-1; 11 bases match TRBD2. Germline trimming cut 6 bases from V and 9 bases from J; bases unmatched to any gene: 10. Germline CDR1 and CDR2: WSHSY and SAAADI. This CDR3 region has 15 residues. The CDR3 region has the DNA TGCGCCAGCAGCTCTCCTACTAGCGGGAGTACTGAGCAGTTCTTC. This gives the protein CASSSPTSGSTEQFF.

V is TRBV20-1 and J is TRBJ2-1; a possible D gene is TRBD1 (6 bases). CDR3 length: 11 residues. Trimming removed 6 bases from V and 13 bases from J, with 16 bases in between. Germline values: CDR1 DFQATT, CDR2 SNEGSKA (reference sequence). This CDR3 reads CSAHDRTVQFF. The CDR3 nucleotides read TGCAGTGCCCATGACAGGACGGTCCAGTTCTTC.

The chain combines TRBV5-1 with TRBJ2-1, with 11 bases matching TRBD2. J gave up 8 bases and V 8 bases, and 12 bases lay outside the gene matches. The CDR3 is 15 amino acids. The germline gives CDR1 SGHRS, CDR2 YFSETQ. CDR3 sequence reads: CASVTTSGSSDEQFF. In nucleotides, the CDR3 is TGCGCCAGTGTCACTACTAGCGGGAGTTCCGATGAGCAGTTCTTC.

The gene calls are TRBV27 and TRBJ2-5; 10 bases match TRBD2. Germline CDR1 MNHEY, CDR2 SMNVEV (reference sequence). The CDR3 sequence is 17 residues long. The V segment lost 2 bases and the J segment 2 bases; nucleotides outside the gene matches: 8. The CDR3 loop reads CASSLRQLAGLQETQYF. CDR3 nucleotides: TGTGCCAGCAGTTTAAGACAACTAGCGGGGTTGCAAGAGACCCAGTACTTC.

The rearrangement links TRBV27 to TRBJ2-5; 8 positions match TRBD1. The V segment lost 7 bases and the J segment 2 bases; nucleotides outside the gene matches: 12. Germline loops: CDR1 MNHEY, CDR2 SMNVEV (reference sequence). CDR3 length equals 16 residues. CDR3 region: CASKSAGGWKQETQYF. CDR3 DNA: TGTGCCAGCAAGTCTGCAGGGGGCTGGAAGCAAGAGACCCAGTACTTC.

The chain couples TRBV6-5 to TRBJ2-2; 7 nucleotides agree with TRBD2. V dropped 0 bases and J dropped 3; count of bases not matched to a gene: 4. Germline V gene sequence: CDR1 MNHEY, CDR2 SVGAGI. There are 16 residues in the CDR3. The DNA of the CDR3 is TGTGCCAGCAGTTACTCAGGCGGGGGAGACACCGGGGAGCTGTTTTTT. Translated: CASSYSGGGDTGELFF.

As DNA, the CDR3 is TGTGCCAGTAACTTTTTCCTCCAGCCCCAGCATTTT. It translates to CASNFFLQPQHF. The chain carries TRBV19 and TRBJ1-5, with D unresolved. Germline assignment: CDR1 LNHDA and CDR2 SQIVND (reference sequence). This CDR3 has 12 residues. V shed 7 bases and J shed 7 bases, with 11 bases lying between them.

The rearrangement links TRBV29-1 to TRBJ1-1, with a weak D call TRBD1 (6 bases). Per germline, CDR1 SQVTM and CDR2 ANQGSEA. Trimming left V 4 bases short and J 6 bases short, with 9 bases between. The CDR3 is 11 residues long. CDR3 region: CSVGGRAEAFF. In DNA form, the CDR3 reads TGCAGCGTTGGGGGGCGGGCTGAAGCTTTCTTT.

This chain uses TRBV18 with TRBJ1-4; D not certain. The ends were cut back, 1 base at V and 7 bases at J, with 16 bases in the middle. Per the germline V gene, CDR1 is KGHSH and CDR2 is LQKENI. The CDR3 runs 16 residues. CDR3 bases: TGTGCCAGCTCACCACTATCATCGGGAGGGAGTGAAAAACTGTTTTTT. The encoded protein is CASSPLSSGGSEKLFF.

The chain joins TRBV6-5 to TRBJ2-2; D is perhaps TRBD2 (5 bases). The ends were cut back, 4 bases at V and 5 bases at J, with 11 bases in the middle. The CDR3 is made up of 14 amino acids. CDR1 is MNHEY and CDR2 is SVGAGI in the germline V gene. The CDR3 bases are TGTGCCAGCAGTTCCGGCCGAGGGACCGGGGAGCTGTTTTTT. This encodes CASSSGRGTGELFF.

This chain joins TRBV5-1 and TRBJ2-5; D gene uncertain. Germline-derived CDR1 and CDR2 are SGHRS and YFSETQ. Trimming stripped 4 bases from V and 4 bases from J, with 14 bases between. The CDR3 extends over 14 amino acids. In DNA, the CDR3 is TGCGCCAGCAGCCCGTCGGAGTTGGGAGAGACCCAGTACTTC. Translation gives CASSPSELGETQYF.

The chain recombines TRBV19 with TRBJ1-3; possible D gene TRBD1, 5 bases. Trimming stripped 10 bases from V and 7 bases from J, with 11 bases between. Germline V gene lookup returns CDR1 LNHDA and CDR2 SQIVND (reference sequence). The CDR3 extends over 11 amino acids. CDR3 in DNA: TGTGCCACTCAGGGCTTGAACACCATATATTTT. It specifies CATQGLNTIYF.

The chain recombines TRBV19 with TRBJ1-2; 11 bases are shared with TRBD1. Per the germline V gene, CDR1 is LNHDA and CDR2 is SQIVND (reference sequence). This CDR3 has 16 amino acids. The V segment lost 6 bases and the J segment 7 bases; nucleotides outside the gene matches: 13. In DNA, the CDR3 is TGTGCCAGTAGCCCCACCCCCGGACAGGGGGCGGGTGGCTACACCTTC. Translating gives CASSPTPGQGAGGYTF.

The J gene is TRBJ2-7, the V gene TRBV4-3; TRBD2 agrees at 9 bases. The CDR3 is 15 amino acids. Germline-derived CDR1 and CDR2 are LGHNA and YSLEER. V was pared by 1 base and J by 2 bases, with 3 bases of the junction left unmatched. The CDR3 reads CASSQGAGGAYEQYF. CDR3 sequence (DNA): TGCGCCAGCAGCCAAGGGGCGGGGGGGGCCTACGAGCAGTACTTC.

The rearrangement uses TRBV5-1 and TRBJ1-4, with a possible D match to TRBD1 (6 bases). The CDR3 extends over 15 amino acids. Germline V lookup: CDR1 SGHRS, CDR2 YFSETQ. The V end lost 0 bases, the J end lost 5 bases, and 11 bases lay between the germline ends. Written as DNA, the CDR3 is TGCGCCAGCAGCTTGGCAGGGACAAAAAATGAAAAACTGTTTTTT. The encoded protein is CASSLAGTKNEKLFF.

This clone was detected only once. The chain recombines TRBV7-9 with TRBJ1-1; unclear D gene. The CDR3 has 10 amino acids. The V gene lost 6 bases and the J gene lost 11 bases, with 10 bases spanning the gap. The germline CDR1 and CDR2 sequences are SEHNR and FQNEAQ (reference sequence). The CDR3 nucleotides read TGTGCCAGCAGAAGATCCGAGGCTTTCTTT. Translating it yields CASRRSEAFF. Based on the CDR3 plus reference TRBV7-9 and TRBJ1-1, the full variable domain is DTGVSQNPRHKITKRGQNVTFRCDPISEHNRLYWYRQTLGQGPEFLTYFQNEAQLEKSRLLSDRFSAERPKGSFSTLEIQRTEQGDSAMYLCASRRSEAFFGQGTRLTVV.

The genes are TRBV19 and TRBJ1-4; D gene ambiguous. The V gene's germline CDR1 is LNHDA and CDR2 SQIVND (reference sequence). The CDR3 is 14 amino acids. V dropped 3 bases and J dropped 1 base, with 6 bases sitting between them. CDR3 region: CASSIGGTNEKLFF. The CDR3 bases are TGTGCCAGTAGTATCGGAGGAACTAATGAAAAACTGTTTTTT.

The gene calls are TRBV11-2 and TRBJ2-1; TRBD2 aligns across 7 bases. The germline V gene encodes CDR1 SGHAT and CDR2 FQNNGV. V lost 4 bases, J lost 8 bases, and 14 bases stayed unmatched. The CDR3 consists of 16 residues. The CDR3 reads CASSSEGAWREYEQFF. Written as DNA, the CDR3 is TGTGCCAGCAGCTCGGAAGGGGCCTGGCGGGAGTATGAGCAGTTCTTC.

V usage is TRBV7-9 and J usage is TRBJ1-2; 8 positions agree with TRBD1. Germline CDR1 SEHNR, CDR2 FQNEAQ (reference sequence). The J segment lost 7 bases and the V segment lost 4 bases, leaving 5 bases of the junction unmatched. The CDR3 spans 13 residues. For the CDR3, the DNA is TGTGCCAGCAGCTCCCACAGGGGGGGTGGCTACACCTTC. This sequence encodes CASSSHRGGGYTF.